The clone carrying this T cell receptor beta chain occurred a few times. The data derive from a study of blood T cell repertoires in COVID-19. Germline CDR1 and CDR2: WNHNN and SYGVQD (reference sequence). The CDR3 runs 14 residues. Trimming left V 8 bases short and J 8 bases short, with 21 bases between. The data were produced by immunoSEQ multiplex PCR, yet TCRdb's version contains in-frame clones alone and is incomplete. Seen here are some 93,000 clones, 65% to 90% observed once, and the top ten hold 3.8%. The clonotype was recovered from a man aged 55 to 70 with acute or convalescent COVID-19. The sample consisted of peripheral blood. The chain is built from TRBV10-1 and TRBJ1-2, with D possibly being TRBD1 (5 bases). DNA of the CDR3: TGCGCCAGCTCCCATCCACCAGGGATGTACGGCTACACCTTC. Amino acid sequence: CASSHPPGMYGYTF.